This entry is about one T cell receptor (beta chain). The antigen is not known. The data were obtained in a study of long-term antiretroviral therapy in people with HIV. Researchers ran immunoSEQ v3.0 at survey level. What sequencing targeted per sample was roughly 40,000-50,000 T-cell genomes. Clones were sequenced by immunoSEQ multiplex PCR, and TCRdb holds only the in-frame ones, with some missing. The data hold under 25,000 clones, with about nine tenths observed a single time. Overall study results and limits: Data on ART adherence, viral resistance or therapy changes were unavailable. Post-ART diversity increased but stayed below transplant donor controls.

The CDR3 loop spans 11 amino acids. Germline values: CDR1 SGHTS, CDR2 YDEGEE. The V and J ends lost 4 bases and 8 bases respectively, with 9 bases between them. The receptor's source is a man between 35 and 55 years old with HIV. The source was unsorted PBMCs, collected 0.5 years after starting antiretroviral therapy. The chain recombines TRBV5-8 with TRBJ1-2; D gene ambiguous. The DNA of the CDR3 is TGTGCCAGCAGCCCGCAAAGGGGCTACACCTTC. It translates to CASSPQRGYTF.